The T cell receptor beta chain under discussion was sequenced for a study of identical twins' blood T cells. CDR1 is LGHNA and CDR2 is YNFKEQ in the germline V gene. The CDR3 spans 15 residues. The V and J ends lost 4 bases and 2 bases respectively, with 11 bases between them. Study-wide findings and caveats: Each donor's most abundant TCRbeta clonotypes shared more CDR3 sequences with her twin than unrelated donors.

One entry per CDR3 protein results from TCRdb running MiXCR on the 5' RACE reads. The table lists 350,000 to 400,000 distinct CDR3 sequences, about 28% of them singletons. This clonotype was counted a few times. What it recognizes is unknown. The chain recombines TRBV4-2 with TRBJ2-2; D possibly corresponds to TRBD1 (6 bases). The receptor comes from a woman aged 18-49 years in good health. Sequenced: PBMCs. The CDR3 DNA sequence: TGTGCCAGCAGCCCTGACAGGTTTAACACCGGGGAGCTGTTTTTT. This encodes CASSPDRFNTGELFF.